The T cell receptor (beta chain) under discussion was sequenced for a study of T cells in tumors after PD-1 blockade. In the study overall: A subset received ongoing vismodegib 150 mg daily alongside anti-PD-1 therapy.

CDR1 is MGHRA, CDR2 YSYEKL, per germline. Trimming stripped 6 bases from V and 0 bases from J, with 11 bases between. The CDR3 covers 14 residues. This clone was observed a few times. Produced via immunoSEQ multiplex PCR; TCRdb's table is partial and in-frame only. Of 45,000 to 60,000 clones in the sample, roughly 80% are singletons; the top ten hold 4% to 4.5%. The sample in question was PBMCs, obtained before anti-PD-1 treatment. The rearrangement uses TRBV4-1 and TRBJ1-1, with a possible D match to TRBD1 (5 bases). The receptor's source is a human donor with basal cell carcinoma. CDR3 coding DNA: TGCGCCAGCAGGGGGGTCCTATTGAACACTGAAGCTTTCTTT. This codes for CASRGVLLNTEAFF.